This T cell receptor (beta chain) was obtained from a study of Graves' ophthalmopathy and Graves' hyperthyroidism. Remarks on this clonotype: This may be a read error, as it is one base from a much larger clone.

The germline CDR1 and CDR2 sequences are DFQATT and SNEGSKA (reference sequence). With 5 bases removed from V and 6 bases from J, the gap between germline ends came to 22 bases. This CDR3 contains 16 residues. The sequenced template was RNA, covering the TCR beta CDR3 region. HTBI-primed RT-PCR formed the first round, and a multiplex PCR formed the second. TCRdb redid the calling of the multiplex PCR reads with MiXCR, one entry per CDR3 protein. The data contain about 590,000 distinct CDR3 sequences, 35% to 40% of them singletons. The chain carries TRBV20-1 and TRBJ2-2; the D call may be TRBD1 or TRBD2 (5 bases each). The TCR comes from an adult man with Graves' hyperthyroidism. The source material was peripheral blood or thyroid tissue (not recorded which). The CDR3 bases are TGCAGTGCTGGCCCGGGACCGGGGACGTTCGCCGGGGAGCTGTTTTTT. Its protein product is CSAGPGPGTFAGELFF.